Sequencing of this T cell receptor (beta chain) was carried out in a study of cytomegalovirus exposure and HLA in healthy donors. The study, taken as a whole, reports: Associated with HLA alleles at 0.05 false discovery rate in a later analysis were over 15,000 TCR beta sequences. There was a cluster of highly shared sequence variants that was likely a sequencing artifact.

On this clone itself: Its specificity is unknown.

The PCR ran on 60 Vbeta and 13 Jbeta primers. Assay: immunoSEQ multiplex PCR; the TCRdb copy retains only in-frame clones and omits some. Here the sample spans some 140,000 clones, over 60% being singletons. The CDR3 contains 19 residues. The V end lost 2 bases, the J end lost 0 bases, and 17 bases lay between the germline ends. Germline loops: CDR1 SGHDN, CDR2 FVKESK. There were likely unrecorded immune exposures, though donors were nominally healthy when sampled. The chain has TRBV14 and TRBJ1-6; possibly TRBD1 for D (5 bases). The sample was PBMCs. The TCR was taken from a man in his forties in good health and CMV-seronegative. CDR3 sequence reads: CASSQSPRDSSSYNSPLHF. CDR3 in DNA: TGTGCCAGCAGCCAAAGTCCCCGTGACAGCAGCTCCTATAATTCACCCCTCCACTTT.